The present TCR beta chain was sequenced within a study of T cell responses to AZD1222 COVID-19 vaccine. Study-level points and caveats: Along spike, vaccine-associated CD4 TCRs were found throughout, with dominance at 160-218 and 743-854.

Worth noting for this clone: Its antigen is not identified.

Germline CDR1 is SNHLY and CDR2 is FYNNEI. With 4 bases removed from V and 3 bases from J, the gap between germline ends came to 4 bases. The CDR3 is made up of 12 amino acids. TCRdb keeps only in-frame clones here, not all; method: immunoSEQ multiplex PCR. In the table there are more than 85,000 clones, about 72% of which are singletons. Sequencing was performed on peripheral blood, taken on day 0 of AZD1222 vaccination. The sequence derives from an adult in good health. V is TRBV2 and J is TRBJ2-1; D is unclear. CDR3 sequence reads: CASSGSYNEQFF. The DNA for the CDR3 is TGTGCCAGCAGTGGCAGCTACAATGAGCAGTTCTTC.